Presented here are 2 T cell receptor beta chains from one specimen sequenced in a study of T cell responses to AZD1222 COVID-19 vaccine (dated by TCRdb to the early 2020s). Libraries were prepared through the immunoSEQ multiplex PCR assay. Imported from immuneACCESS, the table was reduced by TCRdb to in-frame sequences with V and J called. These copies leave out some clones; in studies compared against another copy, an unresolved V gene accounts for under half, and the cause of the remainder is not known. This sample lists roughly 150,000 clones; approximately 88% were detected once. 3% to 4% of the sample is taken by the ten largest. The sample's time point label, in plain terms: baseline before first vaccination. Sample treatment or condition, as interpreted from the label and publication: meningococcal conjugate vaccine given as trial control. The material sequenced was peripheral blood, taken on day 0 of MenACWY control vaccination. Source of these receptors: an adult in good health.

The chain has TRBV6-2 or TRBV6-3 and TRBJ1-1, with D possibly TRBD1 on 5 matching bases. The CDR3 has 14 residues. V lost 6 bases to trimming and J lost 1 base, with 12 bases between them. Germline lookup yields CDR1 MNHEY and CDR2 SVGEGT. The CDR3 DNA reads TGTGCCAGCAGCCAAACAGGAGAGAACACTGAAGCTTTCTTT. It specifies CASSQTGENTEAFF.

The chain carries TRBV7-9 and TRBJ1-5; D remains ambiguous. This CDR3 comprises 13 residues. V lost 2 bases and J lost 5, with 7 bases in between. Germline V gives CDR1 SEHNR, CDR2 FQNEAQ (reference sequence). This chain's CDR3 is CASSLFADQPQHF. As DNA, the CDR3 is TGTGCCAGCAGCTTATTTGCGGATCAGCCCCAGCATTTT. The full variable domain, completed using reference TRBV7-9 and TRBJ1-5, is DTGVSQNPRHKITKRGQNVTFRCDPISEHNRLYWYRQTLGQGPEFLTYFQNEAQLEKSRLLSDRFSAERPKGSFSTLEIQRTEQGDSAMYLCASSLFADQPQHFGDGTRLSIL.